The 23 T cell receptor beta chains below were found in one sample sequenced in a study of T cell repertoires in cytomegalovirus infection. MiXCR, run by TCRdb on the reads, gives a single entry per CDR3 protein. Among fewer than 700,000 distinct CDR3 sequences, 24% were seen once, and the ten largest hold roughly 8%. Sequencing was performed on CD8+ T cells from PBMCs. All receptors derive from a human donor in good health (CMV status not recorded). Some clones in this sample may be carry-over from other donors' samples.

A few counts support this clonotype. A read error may be the cause here, since a much bigger clone is one base away. The chain combines TRBV7-6 with TRBJ1-2, with D possibly TRBD1 on 5 matching bases. The germline V and J ends were trimmed by 1 base and 3 bases, with 6 bases remaining between them. The CDR3 loop spans 13 amino acids. Germline V gene sequence: CDR1 SGHVS, CDR2 FNYEAQ. CDR3 loop: CASSLGQHYGYTF. DNA for the CDR3: TGTGCCAGCAGCTTAGGACAGCACTATGGCTACACCTTC.

This clonotype was recorded a few times. The gene calls are TRBV12-3 or TRBV12-4 and TRBJ2-1, with TRBD2 identical over 7 bases. The CDR3 covers 12 residues. The trim removed 6 bases at V and 9 bases at J, leaving 5 bases unmatched. This chain's CDR3 is CASSQTSPEQFF. The DNA for the CDR3 is TGTGCCAGCAGCCAGACTAGCCCTGAGCAGTTCTTC.

The CDR3 region has the DNA TGCGCCAGCAGCCAACAGACTAGCGGGTATTACAATGAGCAGTTCTTC. Translated, it gives CASSQQTSGYYNEQFF. The rearrangement links TRBV4-1 to TRBJ2-1; 10 bases align to TRBD2. The CDR3 length is 16 residues. Per the germline V gene, CDR1 is MGHRA and CDR2 is YSYEKL. With V trimmed by 2 bases and J by 4 bases, 5 bases remained unmatched.

The table lists this clonotype with a few counts. V and J are TRBV20-1 and TRBJ2-7; D is unclear. The CDR3 contains 14 residues. The V gene's germline CDR1 is DFQATT and CDR2 SNEGSKA (reference sequence). Trimming pared 3 bases from V and 4 bases from J, leaving 16 bases between. This CDR3 reads CSASDRVPPYEQYV. CDR3 coding DNA: TGCAGTGCTAGTGACCGGGTCCCACCTTACGAGCAGTACGTC.

This rearrangement joins TRBV4-1 to TRBJ1-1; 10 bases are shared with TRBD1. There are 16 residues in the CDR3. The V gene's germline CDR1 is MGHRA and CDR2 YSYEKL. V was clipped by 3 bases and J by 5 bases; unmatched bases: 9. CDR3 DNA: TGCGCCAGCAGCCAGACCCCCGGGACAGGGGATACTGAAGCTTTCTTT. It translates to CASSQTPGTGDTEAFF.

This clonotype was seen a handful of times. V is TRBV7-9 and J is TRBJ2-2, with D perhaps TRBD1 or TRBD2 (6 bases each). The V gene's germline CDR1 is SEHNR and CDR2 FQNEAQ (reference sequence). CDR3 size: 16 residues. Deletions cut 6 bases from V and 7 bases from J, with 21 bases between. CDR3 DNA sequence: TGTGCCAGCAGAGGGAAGGGGGGCCGCGGCGACGGGGAGCTGTTTTTT. It specifies CASRGKGGRGDGELFF.

There are a few counts of this clonotype. This chain uses TRBV4-2 with TRBJ2-1; D might be TRBD1 (5 bases). This CDR3 is built from 16 residues. V lost 0 bases, J lost 3 bases, and 12 bases lay in between. CDR1 is LGHNA, CDR2 YNFKEQ, per germline. CDR3 protein: CASSQDPGSRYNEQFF. The CDR3 DNA sequence: TGTGCCAGCAGCCAAGATCCAGGGTCTCGCTACAATGAGCAGTTCTTC.

Many counts were recorded for this clonotype. The V call is TRBV6-1, the J call TRBJ2-1; D uncertain. There are 12 residues in the CDR3. Trimming left V 6 bases short and J 7 bases short, with 10 bases between. Germline values: CDR1 MNHNS, CDR2 SASEGT. The CDR3 DNA reads TGTGCCAGCAGCACCCTCCGTAATGAGCAGTTCTTC. Translation gives CASSTLRNEQFF.

This clonotype was picked up a small number of times. The chain links TRBV29-1 to TRBJ1-5; maybe TRBD1 (5 bases). The germline V and J ends were trimmed by 5 bases and 2 bases, with 13 bases remaining between them. The CDR3 runs 14 residues. CDR1 SQVTM and CDR2 ANQGSEA come from the germline V gene. This CDR3 is CSVWVQGGNQPQHF. The CDR3 coding sequence is TGCAGCGTTTGGGTCCAGGGTGGCAATCAGCCCCAGCATTTT. Combining the CDR3 with reference TRBV29-1 and TRBJ1-5 gives the whole variable domain SAVISQKPSRDICQRGTSLTIQCQVDSQVTMMFWYRQQPGQSLTLIATANQGSEATYESGFVIDKFPISRPNLTFSTLTVSNMSPEDSSIYLCSVWVQGGNQPQHFGDGTRLSIL.

This clonotype was detected many times. V is TRBV5-5 and J is TRBJ1-1, with D possibly matching TRBD1 (5 bases). This CDR3 has 15 residues. V lost 4 bases and J 0 bases, leaving 13 bases between the germline ends. The V gene's germline CDR1 is SGHKS and CDR2 YYEKEE (reference sequence). For the CDR3, the DNA is TGTGCCAGCAGCCTACCGCGGGGCCTGAACACTGAAGCTTTCTTT. Protein: CASSLPRGLNTEAFF.

This chain uses TRBV2 with TRBJ2-1; 10 bases map to TRBD2. The V gene's germline CDR1 is SNHLY and CDR2 FYNNEI. V lost 3 bases to trimming and J lost 6 bases; unmatched junction nucleotides: 8. This CDR3 contains 16 residues. CDR3 sequence reads: CASSDGAGGPGNEQFF. Written as DNA, the CDR3 is TGTGCCAGCAGTGACGGAGCGGGGGGGCCGGGCAATGAGCAGTTCTTC.

The V and J genes are TRBV19 and TRBJ2-3; maybe TRBD2 (7 bases). CDR3 length: 15 residues. Germline CDR1 and CDR2: LNHDA and SQIVND (reference sequence). Trimming took off 7 bases at V and 3 bases at J, with 17 bases between the two ends. The DNA for the CDR3 is TGTGCCAGTACCCCCGGGGGGCCAACGACAGATACGCAGTATTTT. It specifies CASTPGGPTTDTQYF.

As DNA, the CDR3 is TGCAGCGTTGACTCGACCGAAGAGACCCAGTACTTC. It encodes CSVDSTEETQYF. The V gene is TRBV29-1, the J gene TRBJ2-5; D is unclear. Germline CDR1 reads SQVTM; CDR2 reads ANQGSEA. Trimming shortened V by 3 bases and J by 3 bases, and 8 bases separated the two germline ends. CDR3 length: 12 residues.

This clonotype was detected many times. The rearrangement joins TRBV7-2 to TRBJ2-7; TRBD2 agrees at 8 bases. The CDR3 consists of 14 residues. The V and J ends lost 3 bases and 6 bases, in that order; junction bases with no gene match: 7. Germline assignment: CDR1 SGHTA and CDR2 FQGNSA. The CDR3 nucleotides are TGTGCCAGCAGCTTTGCGCACGGGGGGGGCGAGCAGTACGTC. Amino acid sequence: CASSFAHGGGEQYV.

The sample holds a few counts of this clonotype. The junction differs from germline at one of its ends, possibly a read error. V gene TRBV20-1 combines with J gene TRBJ2-3; D gene ambiguous. Germline V gives CDR1 DFQATT, CDR2 SNEGSKA (reference sequence). CDR3 length: 14 residues. In DNA, the CDR3 is TGCAGTGCCAGAGGCCCGGTATGGGCAGATACGCAGTATTTT. This gives the protein CSARGPVWADTQYF.

The chain combines TRBV19 with TRBJ2-7; D remains unclear. Trimming took 7 bases from V and 3 from J, leaving 13 bases between them. From germline, CDR1 is LNHDA and CDR2 SQIVND (reference sequence). The CDR3 sequence is 13 residues long. CDR3 bases: TGTGCCAGTAAACACCTCTTAAGCTACGAGCAGTACGTC. Amino acid sequence: CASKHLLSYEQYV.

The rearrangement links TRBV10-1 to TRBJ2-5; 8 positions agree with TRBD2. Germline V gene data show CDR1 as WNHNN and CDR2 as SYGVQD (reference sequence). The CDR3 extends over 17 amino acids. The J segment lost 5 bases and the V segment lost 5 bases, leaving 16 bases of the junction unmatched. The CDR3 DNA follows: TGCGCCAGCAGTCCCGGAGGACTAGCCCCGGGCAGGGAGACCCAGTACTTC. Translated: CASSPGGLAPGRETQYF.

In its sample, this clonotype was seen many times. CDR3 in amino acids: CASSRDWISYGYTF. Written as DNA, the CDR3 is TGTGCCAGCAGCCGGGACTGGATCTCCTATGGCTACACCTTC. The chain combines TRBV12-3 or TRBV12-4 with TRBJ1-2, with a tentative D call TRBD1 (5 bases). V was shortened by 6 bases and J by 4 bases, with 15 bases between the two germline ends. CDR3 size: 14 residues.

Turning to this clonotype: A much larger clone differs from this one at a single base, so this may be a read error. The V gene is TRBV7-9, the J gene TRBJ1-1, with D uncertain. The V gene's germline CDR1 is SEHNR and CDR2 FQNEAQ (reference sequence). The CDR3 has 14 residues. The CDR3 DNA follows: TGTGTCACCGAATCCAGGTTGGGGAACACTGAAGCTTTCTTT. Amino acids: CVTESRLGNTEAFF.

The V call is TRBV7-3, the J call TRBJ2-7; TRBD1 is a possible D gene (6 bases). The CDR3 consists of 15 residues. Trimming shortened V by 5 bases and J by 6 bases, and 20 bases separated the two germline ends. CDR1 and CDR2 (germline): SGHTA, FQGTGA. For the CDR3, the DNA is TGTGCCAGCAGCCCGAAGGGGGTAGGCCTGGTCGAGCAGTACGTC. This gives the protein CASSPKGVGLVEQYV.

This sequence joins TRBV18 and TRBJ2-1; 9 positions match TRBD1. Germline V lookup: CDR1 KGHSH, CDR2 LQKENI. The length of the CDR3 is 14 residues. After removal of 7 bases from V and 6 bases from J, the junction contained 7 bases not matched to a gene. CDR3 DNA: TGTGCCAGCTGGCCGGGACAGGGAGGCAATGAGCAGTTCTTC. The encoded protein is CASWPGQGGNEQFF.

This clonotype was seen a handful of times. The rearrangement links TRBV19 to TRBJ2-1, with D perhaps matching TRBD2 (5 bases). Germline CDR1 reads LNHDA; CDR2 reads SQIVND (reference sequence). CDR3 length: 16 residues. Trimming cost V 4 bases and J 3 bases, with 16 bases left between them. The chain's CDR3 is CASSSGPSGLYNEQFF. CDR3 DNA: TGTGCCAGTAGTAGCGGACCTTCCGGACTCTACAATGAGCAGTTCTTC.

The table lists this clonotype with many counts. The V and J genes are TRBV7-6 and TRBJ1-2; D may be TRBD1 (6 bases). CDR1 is SGHVS and CDR2 is FNYEAQ in the germline V gene. V lost 3 bases and J lost 5, with 13 bases in between. The CDR3 is 14 residues long. The CDR3 spells CASSFGGALYGYTF. The CDR3 region has the DNA TGTGCCAGCAGCTTTGGGGGGGCTCTATATGGCTACACCTTC.